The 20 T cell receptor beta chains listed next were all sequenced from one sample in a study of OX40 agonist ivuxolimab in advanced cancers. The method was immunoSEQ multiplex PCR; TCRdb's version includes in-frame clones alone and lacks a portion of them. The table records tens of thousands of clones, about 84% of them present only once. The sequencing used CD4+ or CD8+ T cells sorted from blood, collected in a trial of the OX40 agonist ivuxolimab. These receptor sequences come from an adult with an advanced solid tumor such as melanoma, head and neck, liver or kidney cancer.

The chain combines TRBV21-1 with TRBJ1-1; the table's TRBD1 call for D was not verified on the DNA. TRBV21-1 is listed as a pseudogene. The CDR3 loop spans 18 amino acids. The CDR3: CASSPLAVGTGRNTEAFF. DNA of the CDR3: TGTGCCAGCAGCCCCCTCGCTGTCGGGACAGGGCGGAACACTGAAGCTTTCTTT.

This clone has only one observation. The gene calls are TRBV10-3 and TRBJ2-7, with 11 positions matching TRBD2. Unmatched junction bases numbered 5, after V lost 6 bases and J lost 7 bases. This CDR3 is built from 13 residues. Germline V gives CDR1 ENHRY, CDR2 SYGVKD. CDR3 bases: TGTGCCATCAGCCATAGCGGGAGGGGGGAGCAGTACTTC. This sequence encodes CAISHSGRGEQYF.

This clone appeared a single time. CDR3 nucleotide sequence: TGTGCCAGCAGTTTTGCGTCCTACGAGCAGTACTTC. Residues: CASSFASYEQYF. This rearrangement joins TRBV28 to TRBJ2-7; D gene uncertain. Trimming removed 3 bases from V and 1 base from J, with 4 bases in between. Germline CDR1 and CDR2: MDHEN and SYDVKM. CDR3 length equals 12 residues.

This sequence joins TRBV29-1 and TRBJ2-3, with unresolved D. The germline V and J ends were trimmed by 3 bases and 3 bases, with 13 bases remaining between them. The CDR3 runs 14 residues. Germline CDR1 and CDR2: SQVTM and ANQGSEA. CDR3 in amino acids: CSVDQPPETDTQYF. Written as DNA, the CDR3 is TGCAGCGTTGATCAGCCTCCGGAGACAGATACGCAGTATTTT.

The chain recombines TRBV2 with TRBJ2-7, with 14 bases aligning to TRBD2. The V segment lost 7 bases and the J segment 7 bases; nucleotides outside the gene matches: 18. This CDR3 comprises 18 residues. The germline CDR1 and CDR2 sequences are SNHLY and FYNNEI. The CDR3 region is CASTQEGLAGESTREQYF. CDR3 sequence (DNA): TGTGCCAGCACTCAAGAGGGACTAGCGGGAGAAAGTACGCGGGAGCAGTACTTC.

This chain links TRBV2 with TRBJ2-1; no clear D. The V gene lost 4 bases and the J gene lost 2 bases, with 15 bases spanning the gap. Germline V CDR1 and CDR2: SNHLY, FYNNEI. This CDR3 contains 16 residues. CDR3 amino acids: CASSVFSAPAYNEQFF. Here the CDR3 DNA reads TGTGCCAGCAGTGTTTTTTCTGCCCCGGCCTACAATGAGCAGTTCTTC.

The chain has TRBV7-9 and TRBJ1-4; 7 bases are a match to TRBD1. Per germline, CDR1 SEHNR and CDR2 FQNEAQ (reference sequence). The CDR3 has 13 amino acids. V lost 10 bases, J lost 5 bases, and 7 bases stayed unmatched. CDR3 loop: CAIPDRLNEKLFF. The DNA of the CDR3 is TGTGCCATCCCGGACAGGTTAAATGAAAAACTGTTTTTT.

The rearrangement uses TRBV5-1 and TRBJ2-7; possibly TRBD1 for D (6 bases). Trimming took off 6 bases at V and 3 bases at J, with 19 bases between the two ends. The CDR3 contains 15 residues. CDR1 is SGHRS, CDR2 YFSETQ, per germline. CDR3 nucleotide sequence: TGCGCCAGCAAAGTAGTACAGGGCCCCAACTACGAGCAGTACTTC. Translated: CASKVVQGPNYEQYF.

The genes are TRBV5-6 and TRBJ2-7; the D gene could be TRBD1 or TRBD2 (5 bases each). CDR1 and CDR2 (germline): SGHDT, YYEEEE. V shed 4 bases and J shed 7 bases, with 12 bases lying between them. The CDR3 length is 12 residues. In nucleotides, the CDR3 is TGTGCCAGCAGCCTGGGGACCGTGGAGCAGTACTTC. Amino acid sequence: CASSLGTVEQYF.

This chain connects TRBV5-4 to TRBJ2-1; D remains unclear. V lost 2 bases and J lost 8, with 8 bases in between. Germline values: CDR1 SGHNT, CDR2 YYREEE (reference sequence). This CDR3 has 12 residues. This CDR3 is CASSFLSDEQFF. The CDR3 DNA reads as TGTGCCAGCAGCTTCTTGAGCGATGAGCAGTTCTTC.

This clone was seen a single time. CDR3 residues: CASSHQTYRQGPYNEQFF. In nucleotides, the CDR3 is TGCGCCAGCAGCCATCAAACATACAGACAGGGACCCTACAATGAGCAGTTCTTC. This chain links TRBV5-1 with TRBJ2-1, with 7 bases identical to TRBD1. V was clipped by 4 bases and J by 2 bases; unmatched bases: 15. Germline V gene data show CDR1 as SGHRS and CDR2 as YFSETQ. The CDR3 has 18 residues.

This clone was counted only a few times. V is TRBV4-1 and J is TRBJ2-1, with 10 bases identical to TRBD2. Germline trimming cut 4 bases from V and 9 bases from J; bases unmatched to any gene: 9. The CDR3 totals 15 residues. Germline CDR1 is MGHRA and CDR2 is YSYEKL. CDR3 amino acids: CASSPRAGGNGEQFF. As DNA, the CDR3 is TGCGCCAGCAGCCCCCGAGCGGGAGGGAACGGTGAGCAGTTCTTC.

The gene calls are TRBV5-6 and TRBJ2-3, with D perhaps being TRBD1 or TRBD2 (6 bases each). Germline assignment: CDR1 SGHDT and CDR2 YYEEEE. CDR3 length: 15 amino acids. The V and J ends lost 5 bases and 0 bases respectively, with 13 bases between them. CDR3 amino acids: CASSKGGRSTDTQYF. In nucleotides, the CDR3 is TGTGCCAGCAGTAAGGGGGGCAGAAGCACAGATACGCAGTATTTT.

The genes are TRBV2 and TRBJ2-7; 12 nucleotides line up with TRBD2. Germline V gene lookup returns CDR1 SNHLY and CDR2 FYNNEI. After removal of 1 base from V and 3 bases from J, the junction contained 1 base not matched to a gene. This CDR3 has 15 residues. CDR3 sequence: CASSEGLAGVYEQYF. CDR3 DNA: TGTGCCAGCAGTGAAGGACTAGCGGGAGTCTACGAGCAGTACTTC.

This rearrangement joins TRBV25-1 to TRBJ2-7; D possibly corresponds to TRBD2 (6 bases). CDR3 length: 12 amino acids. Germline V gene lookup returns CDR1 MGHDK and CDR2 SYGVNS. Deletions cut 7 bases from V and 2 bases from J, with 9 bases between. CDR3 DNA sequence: TGTGCCAGCATAGCGGACCCCTACGAGCAGTACTTC. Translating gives CASIADPYEQYF.

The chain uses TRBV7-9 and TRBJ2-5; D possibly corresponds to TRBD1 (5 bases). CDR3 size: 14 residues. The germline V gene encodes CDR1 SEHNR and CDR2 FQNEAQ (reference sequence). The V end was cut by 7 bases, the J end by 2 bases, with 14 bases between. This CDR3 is CASTWWGTQETQYF. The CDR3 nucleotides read TGTGCCAGCACCTGGTGGGGCACTCAAGAGACCCAGTACTTC.

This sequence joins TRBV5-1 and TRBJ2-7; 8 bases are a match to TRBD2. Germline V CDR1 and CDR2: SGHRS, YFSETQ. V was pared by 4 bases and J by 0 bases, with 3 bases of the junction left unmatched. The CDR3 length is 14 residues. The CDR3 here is CASSGGTSSYEQYF. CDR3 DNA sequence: TGCGCCAGCAGCGGGGGGACTAGCTCCTACGAGCAGTACTTC.

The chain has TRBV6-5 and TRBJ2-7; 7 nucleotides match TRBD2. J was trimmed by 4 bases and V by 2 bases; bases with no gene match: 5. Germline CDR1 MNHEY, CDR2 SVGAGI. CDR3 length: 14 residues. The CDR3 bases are TGTGCCAGCAGTTACGCCGGGACTACGTACGAGCAGTACTTC. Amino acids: CASSYAGTTYEQYF.

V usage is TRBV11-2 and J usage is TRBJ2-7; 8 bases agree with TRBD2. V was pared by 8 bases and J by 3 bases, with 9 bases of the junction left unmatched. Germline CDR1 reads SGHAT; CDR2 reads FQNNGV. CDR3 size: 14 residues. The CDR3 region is CASGIAGPLYEQYF. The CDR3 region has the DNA TGTGCCAGCGGGATAGCGGGACCCCTCTACGAGCAGTACTTC.

The CDR3 coding sequence is TGTGCCAGCAGACGGGAACTAGCGGGAAGACAAGAAGAGACCCAGTACTTC. It specifies CASRRELAGRQEETQYF. The V gene is TRBV5-6, the J gene TRBJ2-5; 10 positions match TRBD2. V lost 5 bases, J lost 3 bases, and 13 bases stayed unmatched. The CDR3 spans 17 residues. Germline values: CDR1 SGHDT, CDR2 YYEEEE.